In this sample, the clone carrying this T cell receptor beta chain turned up many times. The CDR3 has 14 residues. V lost 5 bases to trimming and J lost 2 bases, with 12 bases between them. The germline V gene encodes CDR1 SNHLY and CDR2 FYNNEI. Each donor who had ophthalmopathy showed moderate-to-severe activity, a CAS of ≥3, a NOSPECS of ≥4, and a duration under 3 months. The diagnosis combined clinical symptoms, thyroxine, TRAb, thyroid ultrasound and orbital computed tomography scans. The record originates from a study of Graves' ophthalmopathy and Graves' hyperthyroidism. Beta-chain TCR CDR3 regions were amplified from RNA transcripts. HTBI primers were used in a first-round RT-PCR, which preceded a second-round multiplex PCR. In TCRdb, the multiplex PCR reads were re-called with MiXCR into one record per CDR3 protein. Among almost 750,000 distinct CDR3 sequences, 40% were seen once, and the ten largest hold 44%.

The chain combines TRBV2 with TRBJ1-1; tentative D call: TRBD1 (6 bases). The sequencing input was peripheral blood. The TCR was taken from an adult man with Graves' ophthalmopathy. The CDR3 sequence is CASSKDRFNTEAFF. In DNA, the CDR3 is TGTGCCAGCAGTAAAGACAGGTTCAACACTGAAGCTTTCTTT.